A single sample gave rise to the 13 T cell receptor beta chains below, sequenced in a study of blood T cells in healthy people across ages. Primed by a sample-barcoded 5' primer and a J-beta primer mix, a second PCR proceeded for 7 to 11 cycles. TCRdb passed the 5' RACE reads through MiXCR, listing each CDR3 protein once. The data show hundreds of thousands of distinct CDR3 sequences, under 35% seen once. The sequenced sample was blood. These TCRs come from a woman over 75 in good health.

The J gene is TRBJ2-4, the V gene TRBV7-2; the match to TRBD2 covers 13 bases. The V and J ends lost 1 base and 5 bases, in that order; junction bases with no gene match: 5. Germline lookup yields CDR1 SGHTA and CDR2 FQGNSA. The CDR3 contains 17 residues. The CDR3 here is CASSLVGLAGAENIQYF. As DNA, the CDR3 is TGTGCCAGCAGCTTAGTAGGACTAGCGGGGGCCGAAAACATTCAGTACTTC.

This clonotype was observed at least ten times. The chain uses TRBV12-3 or TRBV12-4 and TRBJ1-5; TRBD1 aligns across 9 bases. This CDR3 comprises 15 residues. V was pared by 6 bases and J by 2 bases, with 5 bases of the junction left unmatched. The CDR3 DNA follows: TGTGCCAGCAGGAACAGGGGGCAGGGCAATCAGCCCCAGCATTTT. Encoded protein: CASRNRGQGNQPQHF.

In its sample, this clonotype was seen many times. This chain uses TRBV10-3 with TRBJ1-1; possibly TRBD1 for D (5 bases). Trimming removed 11 bases from V and 5 bases from J, with 12 bases in between. The CDR3 has 11 amino acids. From germline, CDR1 is ENHRY and CDR2 SYGVKD. CDR3 in DNA: TGTGCCTCGTCCGGGGGGACTGAAGCTTTCTTT. It yields the protein CASSGGTEAFF.

The chain links TRBV12-3 or TRBV12-4 to TRBJ2-7, with 11 bases identical to TRBD2. The DNA end is a closer match to TRBJ2-5, so the J assignment may be wrong. This CDR3 region has 14 residues. DNA of the CDR3: TGTGCCATCAGGGCTAGCGGGGGGAAAGGGACCCAGTACTTC. Translated: CAIRASGGKGTQYF.

On this clonotype: This may stem from a read error, because a much larger clone lies one nucleotide away. V and J are TRBV5-1 and TRBJ2-3; D may be TRBD2 (5 bases). The germline gives CDR1 SGHRS, CDR2 YFSETQ. This CDR3 comprises 14 residues. V lost 6 bases and J lost 1, with 12 bases in between. In nucleotides, the CDR3 is TGCGCCAGCACGTGCGGGCGAGGCACAGATACGCAGTATTTT. It codes for CASTCGRGTDTQYF.

With regard to this clonotype: A much larger clone is a single base away; this may be a read error. The rearrangement uses TRBV12-3 or TRBV12-4 and TRBJ2-5, with 8 bases that match TRBD2. The DNA end lines up better with TRBJ2-7; the J call may be wrong. This CDR3 has 12 residues. This chain's CDR3 is CAAQTSGHEQYF. Here the CDR3 DNA reads TGTGCCGCGCAAACTAGCGGTCACGAGCAGTACTTC.

This chain joins TRBV27 and TRBJ1-2; 7 bases map to TRBD1. This CDR3 region has 17 residues. V was clipped by 6 bases and J by 0 bases; unmatched bases: 13. The germline V gene has CDR1 MNHEY and CDR2 SMNVEV (reference sequence). CDR3 sequence reads: CASSQSGGVLPNYGYTF. The CDR3 DNA reads as TGTGCCAGCAGCCAATCAGGGGGGGTCCTACCTAACTATGGCTACACCTTC.

In regard to this clonotype: This may come from a read error, since a much larger clone is one base off. The chain recombines TRBV7-2 with TRBJ1-6; 10 nucleotides match TRBD1. This CDR3 has 16 amino acids. The V gene end was trimmed by 5 bases and the J gene end by 10 bases; junction bases not matched to a gene: 11. CDR1 SGHTA and CDR2 FQGNSA come from the germline V gene. The CDR3 region has the DNA TGTGCCAGCAGCCTATGCCGACAGGGGGCTGGCTCACCCCTCCACTTT. Amino acid sequence: CASSLCRQGAGSPLHF.

This clonotype came up a few times. J is TRBJ2-7 and V is TRBV20-1; no clear D. CDR1 is DFQATT and CDR2 is SNEGSKA in the germline V gene (reference sequence). V lost 3 bases, J lost 3 bases, and 12 bases lay in between. This CDR3 spans 13 amino acids. CDR3 DNA sequence: TGCAGTGCTAGGGCAGAAGTTATCTACGAGCAGTACTTC. It is translated as CSARAEVIYEQYF.

This clonotype appeared a single time. A junction boundary mismatches the germline segment, possibly from a read error. The chain is built from TRBV12-3 or TRBV12-4 and TRBJ2-3; the D gene is possibly TRBD2 (6 bases). The CDR3 runs 15 residues. The CDR3: CASSLRGGAGDAQYF. The DNA of the CDR3 is TGTGCCAGCAGTTTAAGAGGAGGGGCAGGAGATGCGCAGTATTTT.

This chain connects TRBV27 to TRBJ1-1; no definite D call. This CDR3 is built from 10 residues. V was cut by 8 bases and J by 8 bases, with 9 bases left in between. The germline CDR1 and CDR2 sequences are MNHEY and SMNVEV (reference sequence). CDR3 amino acids: CASGSLEAFF. CDR3 DNA: TGTGCCAGCGGGTCCCTCGAAGCTTTCTTT.

The V gene is TRBV6-5, the J gene TRBJ1-1; D remains ambiguous. The CDR3 is made up of 15 amino acids. Trimming left V 5 bases short and J 0 bases short, with 13 bases between. CDR1 is MNHEY and CDR2 is SVGAGI in the germline V gene. In nucleotides, the CDR3 is TGTGCCAGCAGTCGAGCCCTCCTCATGAACACTGAAGCTTTCTTT. Translation: CASSRALLMNTEAFF.

Remarks on this clonotype: Mismatch with germline at one junction end may stem from a read error. The chain links TRBV12-3 or TRBV12-4 to TRBJ2-3, with D hard to call. The length of the CDR3 is 15 residues. The CDR3 bases are TGTGCCAGCAGTTTCGGCAGCCTGAGAACAGATACGCAATATTTT. Translated, it gives CASSFGSLRTDTQYF.